This T cell receptor beta chain was identified during a study of cytotoxic CD8 clonotypes in ibrutinib-treated CLL. Study details: The samples contained 255,043 productive templates on average. They also contained an average of 94,082 productive rearrangements. Study findings and constraints: Baseline levels of clonality went above those of age-matched healthy donors and moved with circulating CD8+ T-cell counts. Under treatment, the uncommon public clonotypes either contracted or remained stable.

Clones were sequenced by immunoSEQ multiplex PCR, and TCRdb holds only the in-frame ones, with some missing. The sample comprises 250,000 to 350,000 clones, roughly three quarters of which are singletons, and 5.6% rests with the top ten. With respect to this clone: As yet, its antigen is unknown.

V was clipped by 4 bases and J by 2 bases, with 15 bases between them. The CDR3 totals 15 residues. Looked up from germline, CDR1 is SGHRS and CDR2 is YFSETQ. The rearrangement joins TRBV5-1 to TRBJ2-5; no reliable D call. The sample was PBMCs, taken at disease progression, from a patient treated with ibrutinib. This receptor was identified in a human donor with chronic lymphocytic leukemia. CDR3 amino acids: CASSRSSHTQETQYF. Here the CDR3 DNA reads TGCGCCAGCAGCCGGTCGAGTCATACACAAGAGACCCAGTACTTC.